Listed below are T cell receptor beta chains from one sample, sequenced in a study of blood T cell repertoires in COVID-19. Assay used: immunoSEQ multiplex PCR; TCRdb lists only in-frame clones, some missing. The profile shows a few hundred thousand clones, over 75% of them singletons. The material sequenced was PBMCs or T cells enriched from blood (not recorded which). The receptors derive from a woman aged 25-40 years who had recovered from COVID-19. Both conserved end residues are part of each CDR3. The order of the fields is J gene, V gene, clone size, D gene, CDR3 DNA, CDR3 protein. A D gene is named only where the DNA matches it firmly. Clone size is shown for a subset of rows, as once, few, many or a class of expanded clone.

TRBJ2-7	TRBV5-4	NA	TRBD2	TGTGCCAGCAGCGTTCCGGGGGGGTCCTACGAGCAGTACTTC	CASSVPGGSYEQYF
TRBJ1-1	TRBV11-2	NA	NA	TGTGCCAGCAGCTTAAGGAGGACTGAAGCTTTCTTT	CASSLRRTEAFF
TRBJ1-5	TRBV28	NA	NA	TGTGCCAGCAGCCCACCGGGACTTGGTAGCAATCAGCCCCAGCATTTT	CASSPPGLGSNQPQHF
TRBJ2-2	TRBV3-1/TRBV3-2	few	TRBD2	TGTGCCAGCAGCCAAGCGTTTCTAGCGGGGGTAACCGGGGAGCTGTTTTTT	CASSQAFLAGVTGELFF
TRBJ2-7	TRBV2	few	NA	TGTGCCAGCAGTAACAGTTTCTTTGACGAGCAGTACTTC	CASSNSFFDEQYF
TRBJ2-7	TRBV28	NA	TRBD2	TGTGCCAGCAGTTTATTCCTAGCGGGGACCTACGAGCAGTACTTC	CASSLFLAGTYEQYF
TRBJ2-3	TRBV19	NA	NA	TGTGCCAGTAGTATAGCGGGCACAGATACGCAGTATTTT	CASSIAGTDTQYF
TRBJ2-5	TRBV18	NA	TRBD2	TGTGCCAGCTCACCACCGCCCATCGGGGGGGGCCAAGAGACCCAGTACTTC	CASSPPPIGGGQETQYF
TRBJ1-1	TRBV5-1	NA	TRBD1	TGCGCCAGCGCAAGGACAGGGAACACTGAAGCTTTCTTT	CASARTGNTEAFF
TRBJ1-2	TRBV7-2	NA	NA	TGTGCCAGCAGCTTAACGCAGGGAAACTATGGCTACACCTTC	CASSLTQGNYGYTF
TRBJ2-7	TRBV18	once	NA	TGTGCCAGCTCACCACCTTCAACAGCTGACTACGAGCAGTACTTC	CASSPPSTADYEQYF
TRBJ2-1	TRBV30	once	NA	TGTGCCTGGAGTGTACGCCCGGGCAATGAGCAGTTCTTC	CAWSVRPGNEQFF
TRBJ2-6	TRBV19	NA	TRBD1	TGTGCCAGTAGTCAGGGACAGGGGGCGCCCGGGGCCAACGTCCTGACTTTC	CASSQGQGAPGANVLTF
TRBJ2-7	TRBV6-5	NA	TRBD1	TGTGCCAGCAGCCCGGGACAGGGGAGCTACGAGCAGTACTTC	CASSPGQGSYEQYF
TRBJ1-1	TRBV4-2	NA	NA	TGTGCCAGCAGCCAGTTAGGAGCGAACACTGAAGCTTTCTTT	CASSQLGANTEAFF
TRBJ1-6	TRBV5-4	NA	NA	TGTGCCAGCAGCTTGGACAGGGAACATTCACCCCTCCACTTT	CASSLDREHSPLHF
TRBJ1-5	TRBV28	NA	NA	TGTGCCAGCAGTTCCCCGAGTTTTGGCAATCAGCCCCAGCATTTT	CASSSPSFGNQPQHF
TRBJ2-5	TRBV10-3	once	TRBD2	TGTGCCATCAGTGAGTCGACCGTCGGTAGCGGGGGGGCAAGGGAGACCCAGTACTTC	CAISESTVGSGGARETQYF
TRBJ1-6	TRBV6-1	NA	NA	TGTGCCAGCAGTGCATTTGCGGGACCCCGGTCGGATTCACCCCTCCACTTT	CASSAFAGPRSDSPLHF
TRBJ2-5	TRBV6-1	NA	TRBD2	TGTGCCAGCAGTGAATACGCACCGGGACTAGTTTATGAGACCCAGTACTTC	CASSEYAPGLVYETQYF
TRBJ2-1	TRBV7-6	NA	TRBD2	TGTGCCAGCAGCTCCCGGCGGGCGGGGGGCCCGATAGGTGAGCAGTTCTTC	CASSSRRAGGPIGEQFF
TRBJ2-1	TRBV24-1	once	TRBD2	TGTGCCACCAGTGATGCCGGACTAGCGGGAACCTACAATGAGCAGTTCTTC	CATSDAGLAGTYNEQFF
TRBJ2-5	TRBV6-5	NA	NA	TGTGCCAGCAGTTGGGGGACACCTTTACAAGAGACCCAGTACTTC	CASSWGTPLQETQYF
TRBJ1-1	TRBV2	NA	TRBD1	TGTGCCAGCAGTGTTAAAGGACAGGCCGAAGCTTTCTTT	CASSVKGQAEAFF
TRBJ1-2	TRBV19	NA	NA	TGTGCCAGTAGTATTAGTTCCAGGGAGGCTGGCTACACCTTC	CASSISSREAGYTF
TRBJ1-1	TRBV5-5	NA	NA	TGTGCCAGCAGCTTAGGAGGGTTGGGCATGAACACTGAAGCTTTCTTT	CASSLGGLGMNTEAFF
TRBJ2-2	TRBV2	NA	TRBD1	TGTGCCAGCAGTAAAAGAACAGGGGGCACCGGGGAGCTGTTTTTT	CASSKRTGGTGELFF
TRBJ2-7	TRBV30	NA	NA	TGTGCCTGGAGGTCTGGGCCAGGGTCCTACGAGCAGTACTTC	CAWRSGPGSYEQYF
TRBJ1-5	TRBV18	once	TRBD1	TGTGCCAGCTCACCACTCCCACAGGGGGGCGGTCAGCCCCAGCATTTT	CASSPLPQGGGQPQHF
TRBJ1-4	TRBV24-1	NA	TRBD1	TGTGCCACCAGTGAGGGGGACAGGAGAGAACTGTTTTTT	CATSEGDRRELFF
TRBJ2-3	TRBV28	NA	TRBD1	TGTGCCAGCCGACACCGGACAGGGCGGGCAGATACGCAGTATTTT	CASRHRTGRADTQYF
TRBJ1-1	TRBV5-4	NA	TRBD1	TGTGCCAGCAGCTTGGGGAGGACAGGGATGAACACTGAAGCTTTCTTT	CASSLGRTGMNTEAFF
TRBJ1-5	TRBV24-1	NA	NA	TGTGCCACTAACGGTGCCGGTGGCAATCAGCCCCAGCATTTT	CATNGAGGNQPQHF
TRBJ1-5	TRBV11-2	NA	NA	TGTGCCAGCAGCTTAGATTGGGGGCAGAATCAGCCCCAGCATTTT	CASSLDWGQNQPQHF
TRBJ2-3	TRBV4-1	NA	TRBD2	TGCGCCAGCAGCCACCAAGCGGGGCGAAGCACAGATACGCAGTATTTT	CASSHQAGRSTDTQYF
TRBJ1-3	TRBV5-1	once	TRBD1	TGCGCCAGCAGCTTGGCCGGGACAGGGTTCGGAAACACCATATATTTT	CASSLAGTGFGNTIYF
TRBJ1-1	TRBV6-2/TRBV6-3	NA	NA	TGTGCCAGCAGTTACCGGGGGACTTCCCGGGGGGCGGAAGCTTTCTTT	CASSYRGTSRGAEAFF
TRBJ1-2	TRBV10-2	NA	NA	TGCGCCAGCAGTGAGTCATCAGGGAGGCGCGGTGGCTACACCTTC	CASSESSGRRGGYTF
TRBJ1-6	TRBV4-3	NA	TRBD1	TGCGCCAGCAGCCAAGAAGGGGGCAGAAAAAGCTCCTATAATTCACCCCTCCACTTT	CASSQEGGRKSSYNSPLHF
TRBJ1-5	TRBV6-1	NA	NA	TGTGCCAGCAGTGAAGCGGGGCAGGGGCGCCAGCCCCAGCATTTT	CASSEAGQGRQPQHF
TRBJ2-7	TRBV6-2/TRBV6-3	NA	NA	TGTGCCAGCAGTTACTTTCCGGTGGGAGAGAACGAGCAGTACTTC	CASSYFPVGENEQYF
TRBJ2-3	TRBV5-8	NA	TRBD1	TGTGCCAGCAGCTGGGGACAGGGGGCAGATACGCAGTATTTT	CASSWGQGADTQYF
TRBJ1-2	TRBV28	few	TRBD1	TGTGCCAGCAGCTCACAGGGGGCAATTAACTATGGCTACACCTTC	CASSSQGAINYGYTF
TRBJ2-1	TRBV9	NA	TRBD1	TGTGCCAGCAGCGCCGCACAGGGGGCGAATCCCTACAATGAGCAGTTCTTC	CASSAAQGANPYNEQFF
TRBJ1-1	TRBV12-5	NA	TRBD1	TGTGCTAGTGGTTTGGGGACAGGGGGAACTGAAGCTTTCTTT	CASGLGTGGTEAFF
TRBJ2-7	TRBV19	NA	TRBD1	TGTGCCAGTAGTAAGTCAGGGGGAACCTACGAGCAGTACTTC	CASSKSGGTYEQYF
TRBJ2-6	TRBV27	NA	NA	TGTGCCAGCCGACCTTCCGGAGGCTCTGGGGCCAACGTCCTGACTTTC	CASRPSGGSGANVLTF
TRBJ1-1	TRBV6-1	NA	NA	TGTGCCAGCAGTGCAGAGGGCGCGAGCATGAACACTGAAGCTTTCTTT	CASSAEGASMNTEAFF
TRBJ1-2	TRBV6-5	NA	TRBD1	TGTGCCAGCAGCCCGGGACAGGGGCGTTTTGGCTACACCTTC	CASSPGQGRFGYTF
TRBJ2-1	TRBV24-1	NA	TRBD2	TGTGCCACCAGTGATTCGGGACTAGCGGGGGCATCCTACAATGAGCAGTTCTTC	CATSDSGLAGASYNEQFF
TRBJ2-3	TRBV10-3	once	NA	TGTGCCATGGGGACTCGCCCAGATACGCAGTATTTT	CAMGTRPDTQYF
TRBJ2-2	TRBV5-1	NA	TRBD1	TGCGCCAGCAGCCCCAGGCCGGGACAGGGGGCGCCCACCGGGGAGCTGTTTTTT	CASSPRPGQGAPTGELFF
TRBJ1-1	TRBV4-1	NA	TRBD1	TGCGCCAGCAGCCAAAAATTGCCGGGACAGGGGTCTAGCTTGGGCACTGAAGCTTTCTTT	CASSQKLPGQGSSLGTEAFF
TRBJ2-3	TRBV2	NA	NA	TGTGCCAGCAGTGAAAGTGGGGGCGCAACTAGCACAGATACGCAGTATTTT	CASSESGGATSTDTQYF
TRBJ1-2	TRBV4-1	NA	TRBD1	TGCGCCAGCAGCACCGGGACAGGGAGTGCTGGCTACACCTTC	CASSTGTGSAGYTF
TRBJ1-5	TRBV7-4	NA	TRBD1	TGTGCCAGCACCCCTCCTGGGGACAGGTTGAGCAATCAGCCCCAGCATTTT	CASTPPGDRLSNQPQHF
TRBJ2-1	TRBV7-7	few	NA	TGTGCCAGCAGCTTAGGGGCGAGCTCCTACAATGAGCAGTTCTTC	CASSLGASSYNEQFF